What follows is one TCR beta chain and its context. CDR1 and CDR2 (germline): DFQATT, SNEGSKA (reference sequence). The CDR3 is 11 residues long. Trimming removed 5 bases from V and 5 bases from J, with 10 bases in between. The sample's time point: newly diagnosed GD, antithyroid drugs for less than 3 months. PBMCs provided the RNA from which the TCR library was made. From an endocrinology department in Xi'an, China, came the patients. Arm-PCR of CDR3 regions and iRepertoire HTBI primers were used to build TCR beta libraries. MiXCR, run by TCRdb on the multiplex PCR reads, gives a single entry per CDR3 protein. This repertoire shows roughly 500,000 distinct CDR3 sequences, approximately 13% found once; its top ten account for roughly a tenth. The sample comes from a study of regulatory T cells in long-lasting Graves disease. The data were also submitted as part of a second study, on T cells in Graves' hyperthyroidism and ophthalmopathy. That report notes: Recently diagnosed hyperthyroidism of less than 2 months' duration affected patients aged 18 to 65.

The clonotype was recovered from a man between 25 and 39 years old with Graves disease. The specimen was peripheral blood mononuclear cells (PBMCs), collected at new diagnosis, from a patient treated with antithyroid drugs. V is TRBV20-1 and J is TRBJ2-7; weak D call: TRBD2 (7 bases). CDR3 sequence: CSAGRGHEQYF. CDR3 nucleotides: TGCAGTGCTGGGCGGGGGCACGAGCAGTACTTC.